A few counts support the clone carrying this TCR beta chain. As yet, its antigen is unknown. Germline CDR1 is LGHNA and CDR2 is YSLEER. This CDR3 is 15 amino acids long. The V gene lost 1 base and the J gene lost 8 bases, with 15 bases spanning the gap. This specimen comes from a study of cytomegalovirus exposure and HLA in healthy donors. Study observations and caveats: In a later analysis, TCR beta V- and J-gene trimming was associated with a missense DCLRE1C variant. Later findings reportedly placed an Asian-associated ancestry cluster below the roughly 700-donor mean for N-insertions. Per a prior analysis, the majority of TCR beta V segments were productive roughly 87% or roughly 30% of the time. The later analysis indicated that the majority of CMV-associated TCR beta chains appeared HLA-restricted.

PCR was performed using 60 Vbeta and 13 Jbeta primers. Produced via immunoSEQ multiplex PCR; TCRdb's table is partial and in-frame only. Among 190,000 or so clones, less than 90% were seen once, and the ten largest hold 1.6%. The source material was PBMCs. This chain links TRBV4-3 with TRBJ2-1; the D is unclear. This sequence was found in a man between 45 and 60 years old in good health and CMV-seronegative. CDR3 DNA sequence: TGCGCCAGCAGCCAAGGAGCTCTCTTCTCTGATGAGCAGTTCTTC. This codes for CASSQGALFSDEQFF.